The T cell receptor (beta chain) under discussion was sequenced for a study of T-cell memory formation after mild COVID-19. Study summary: Among the donors, TCR clusters were largely specific to each donor. Points from the study as a whole: Later expanders leaned toward CD4+, whereas clones contracting from day 15 to 85 were balanced CD4/CD8. Pre-infection memory carried some responding clones, suggesting that cross-reactive memory joined.

This clonotype came up many times. The target antigen is unknown. From 5'RACE with constant-segment primers came TCR alpha and TCR beta cDNA libraries that carried sample barcodes and UMIs. TCRdb reanalysed the 5' RACE reads using MiXCR and keeps one entry per CDR3 protein. The sample lists 140,000 to 150,000 distinct CDR3 sequences; about a fifth were seen once. V lost 5 bases and J 5 bases, leaving 9 bases between the germline ends. There are 12 residues in the CDR3. Per germline, CDR1 LGHDT and CDR2 YNNKEL (reference sequence). The sequence derives from an adult woman who had mild COVID-19 (a few samples of this study predate the infection). Cell type and time point are not known. This chain connects TRBV3-1 to TRBJ2-5; weak D call: TRBD2 (5 bases). Sequencing was done on a sample of PBMCs or a T cell subset sorted from them (not recorded which). CDR3 DNA: TGTGCCAGCAGCAGTCGGAGGGAGACCCAGTACTTC. Translating gives CASSSRRETQYF.